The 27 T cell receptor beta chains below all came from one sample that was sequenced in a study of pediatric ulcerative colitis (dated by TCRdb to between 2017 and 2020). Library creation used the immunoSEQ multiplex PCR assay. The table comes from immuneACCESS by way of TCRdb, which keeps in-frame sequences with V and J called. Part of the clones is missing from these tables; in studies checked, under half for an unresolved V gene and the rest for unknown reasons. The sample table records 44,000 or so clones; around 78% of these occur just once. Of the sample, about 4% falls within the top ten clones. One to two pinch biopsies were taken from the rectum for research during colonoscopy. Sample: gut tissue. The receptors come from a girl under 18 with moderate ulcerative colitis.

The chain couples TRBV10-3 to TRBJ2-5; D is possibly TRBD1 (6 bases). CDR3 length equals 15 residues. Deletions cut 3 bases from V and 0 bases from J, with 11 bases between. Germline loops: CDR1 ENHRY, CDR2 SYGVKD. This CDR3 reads CAISERTDYQETQYF. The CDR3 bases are TGTGCCATCAGTGAAAGGACAGACTACCAAGAGACCCAGTACTTC.

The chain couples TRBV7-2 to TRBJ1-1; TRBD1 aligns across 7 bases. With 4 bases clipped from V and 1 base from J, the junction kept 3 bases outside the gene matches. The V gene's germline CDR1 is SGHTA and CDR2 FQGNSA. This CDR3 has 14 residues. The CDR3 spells CASSYGQANTEAFF. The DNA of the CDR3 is TGTGCCAGCAGCTACGGACAGGCGAACACTGAAGCTTTCTTT. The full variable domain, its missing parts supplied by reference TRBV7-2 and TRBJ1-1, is GAGVSQSPSNKVTEKGKDVELRCDPISGHTALYWYRQSLGQGLEFLIYFQGNSAPDKSGLPSDRFSAERTGGSVSTLTIQRTQQEDSAVYLCASSYGQANTEAFFGQGTRLTVV.

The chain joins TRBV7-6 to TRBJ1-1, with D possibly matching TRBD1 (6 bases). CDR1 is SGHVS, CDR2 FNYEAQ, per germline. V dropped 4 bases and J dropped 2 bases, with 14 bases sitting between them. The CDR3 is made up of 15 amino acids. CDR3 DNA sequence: TGTGCCAGCAGCTCAATCGGACAGACAAACACTGAAGCTTTCTTT. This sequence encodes CASSSIGQTNTEAFF.

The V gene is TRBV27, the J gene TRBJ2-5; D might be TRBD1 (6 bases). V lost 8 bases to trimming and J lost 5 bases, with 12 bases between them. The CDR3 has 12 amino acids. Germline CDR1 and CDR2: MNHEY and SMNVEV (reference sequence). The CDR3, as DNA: TGTGCCAGCGGGTGGGGGCAGGAGACCCAGTACTTC. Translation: CASGWGQETQYF.

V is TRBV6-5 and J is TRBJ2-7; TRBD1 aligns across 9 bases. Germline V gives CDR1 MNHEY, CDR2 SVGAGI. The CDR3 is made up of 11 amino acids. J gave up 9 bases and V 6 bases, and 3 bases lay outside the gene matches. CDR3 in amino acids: CASRGQGGQYF. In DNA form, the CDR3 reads TGTGCCAGCAGGGGACAGGGAGGGCAGTACTTC.

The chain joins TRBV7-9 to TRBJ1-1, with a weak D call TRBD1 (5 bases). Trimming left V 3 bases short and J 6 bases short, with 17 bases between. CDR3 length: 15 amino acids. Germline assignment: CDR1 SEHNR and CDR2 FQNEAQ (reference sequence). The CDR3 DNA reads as TGTGCCAGCAGCTTCAACGACAGCCCGATCCCTGAAGCTTTCTTT. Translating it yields CASSFNDSPIPEAFF.

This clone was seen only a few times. Here the CDR3 DNA reads TGCGCCAGCAGTCCCGGACAAAGCCAAGAGACCCAGTACTTC. This encodes CASSPGQSQETQYF. The chain uses TRBV4-3 and TRBJ2-5; tentative D call: TRBD1 (5 bases). Looked up from germline, CDR1 is LGHNA and CDR2 is YSLEER. Trimming removed 6 bases from V and 1 base from J, with 12 bases in between. This CDR3 has 14 amino acids.

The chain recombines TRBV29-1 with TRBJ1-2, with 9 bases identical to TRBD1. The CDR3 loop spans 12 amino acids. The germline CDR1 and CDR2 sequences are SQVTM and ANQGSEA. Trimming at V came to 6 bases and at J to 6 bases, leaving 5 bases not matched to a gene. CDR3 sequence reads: CSVGQGQNGYTF. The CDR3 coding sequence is TGCAGCGTCGGACAGGGGCAGAATGGCTACACCTTC.

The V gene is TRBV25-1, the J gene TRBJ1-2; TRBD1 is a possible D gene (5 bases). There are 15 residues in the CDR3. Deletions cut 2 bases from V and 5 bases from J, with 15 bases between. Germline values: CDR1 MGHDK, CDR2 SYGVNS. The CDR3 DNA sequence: TGTGCCAGCAGTGAAGATTCGATAGGGGATTATGGCTACACCTTC. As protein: CASSEDSIGDYGYTF.

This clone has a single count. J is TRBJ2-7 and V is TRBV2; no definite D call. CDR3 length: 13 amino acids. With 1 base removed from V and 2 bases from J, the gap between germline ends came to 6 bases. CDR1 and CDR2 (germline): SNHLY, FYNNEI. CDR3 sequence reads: CASSEVTPYEQYF. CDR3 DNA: TGTGCCAGCAGTGAAGTGACACCCTACGAGCAGTACTTC.

The CDR3 DNA reads TGTGCCAGCAGCTTAGCCCAACTTCAGGGTCCTGGCTACACCTTC. Encoded protein: CASSLAQLQGPGYTF. V and J are TRBV7-9 and TRBJ1-2; tentative D call: TRBD1 (5 bases). The V end lost 0 bases, the J end lost 7 bases, and 15 bases lay between the germline ends. The CDR3 runs 15 residues. CDR1 and CDR2 from the germline V gene are SEHNR and FQNEAQ (reference sequence).

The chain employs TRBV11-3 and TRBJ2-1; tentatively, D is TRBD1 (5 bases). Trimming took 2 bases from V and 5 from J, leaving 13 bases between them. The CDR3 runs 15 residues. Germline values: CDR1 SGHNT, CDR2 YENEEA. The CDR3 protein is CASSLQGQFNNEQFF. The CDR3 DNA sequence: TGTGCCAGCAGCTTACAAGGACAATTTAACAATGAGCAGTTCTTC.

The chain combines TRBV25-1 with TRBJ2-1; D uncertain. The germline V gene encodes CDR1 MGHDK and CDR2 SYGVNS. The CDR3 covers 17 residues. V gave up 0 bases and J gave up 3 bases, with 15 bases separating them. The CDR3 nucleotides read TGTGCCAGCAGTGAATATCATATAGGAGCTTACTACAATGAGCAGTTCTTC. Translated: CASSEYHIGAYYNEQFF.

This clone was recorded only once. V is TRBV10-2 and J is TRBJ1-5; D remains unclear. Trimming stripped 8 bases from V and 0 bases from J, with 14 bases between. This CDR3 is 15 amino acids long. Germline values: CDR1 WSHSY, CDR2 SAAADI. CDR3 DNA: TGCGCCAGCTTGAAAGGCAGGCCTAGCAATCAGCCCCAGCATTTT. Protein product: CASLKGRPSNQPQHF.

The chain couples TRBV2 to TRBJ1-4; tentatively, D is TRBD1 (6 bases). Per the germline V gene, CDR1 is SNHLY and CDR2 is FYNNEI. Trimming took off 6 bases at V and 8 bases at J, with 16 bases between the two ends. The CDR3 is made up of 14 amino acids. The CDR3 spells CASSRQARGEKLFF. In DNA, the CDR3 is TGTGCCAGCAGCCGACAGGCAAGGGGGGAAAAACTGTTTTTT.

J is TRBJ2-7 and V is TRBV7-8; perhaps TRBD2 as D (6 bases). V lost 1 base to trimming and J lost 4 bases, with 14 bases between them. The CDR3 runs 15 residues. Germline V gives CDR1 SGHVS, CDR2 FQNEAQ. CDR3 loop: CASSLDSGYTYEQYF. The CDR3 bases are TGTGCCAGCAGCTTAGACAGCGGGTACACGTACGAGCAGTACTTC. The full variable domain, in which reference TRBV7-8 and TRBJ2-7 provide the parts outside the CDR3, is GAGVSQSPRYKVAKRGQDVALRCDPISGHVSLFWYQQALGQGPEFLTYFQNEAQLDKSGLPSDRFFAERPEGSVSTLKIQRTQQEDSAVYLCASSLDSGYTYEQYFGPGTRLTVT.

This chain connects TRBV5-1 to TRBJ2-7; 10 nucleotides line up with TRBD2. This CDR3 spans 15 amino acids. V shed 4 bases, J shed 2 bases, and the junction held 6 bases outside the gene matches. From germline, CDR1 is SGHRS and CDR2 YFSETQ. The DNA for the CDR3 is TGCGCCAGCAGCCTGGTAGCGGGAGGACCCTACGAGCAGTACTTC. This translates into CASSLVAGGPYEQYF. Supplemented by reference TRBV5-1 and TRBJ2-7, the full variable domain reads KAGVTQTPRYLIKTRGQQVTLSCSPISGHRSVSWYQQTPGQGLQFLFEYFSETQRNKGNFPGRFSGRQFSNSRSEMNVSTLELGDSALYLCASSLVAGGPYEQYFGPGTRLTVT.

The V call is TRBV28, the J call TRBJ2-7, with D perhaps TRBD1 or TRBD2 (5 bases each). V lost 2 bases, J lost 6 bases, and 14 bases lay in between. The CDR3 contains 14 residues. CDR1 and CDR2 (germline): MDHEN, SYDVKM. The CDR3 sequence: CASSLGTPGSEQYF. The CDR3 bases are TGTGCCAGCAGTTTAGGGACCCCGGGCTCCGAGCAGTACTTC.

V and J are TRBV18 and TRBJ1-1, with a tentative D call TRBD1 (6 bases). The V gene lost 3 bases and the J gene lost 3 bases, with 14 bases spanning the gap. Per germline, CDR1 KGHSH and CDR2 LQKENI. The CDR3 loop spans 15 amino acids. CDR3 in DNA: TGTGCCAGCTCACCTCTACAGGGATCGGACACTGAAGCTTTCTTT. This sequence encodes CASSPLQGSDTEAFF.

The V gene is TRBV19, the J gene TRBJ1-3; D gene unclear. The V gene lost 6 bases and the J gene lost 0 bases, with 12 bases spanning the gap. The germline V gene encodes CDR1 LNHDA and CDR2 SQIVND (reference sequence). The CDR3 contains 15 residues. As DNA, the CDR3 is TGTGCCAGTAGCCTGGGGATCCTCTCTGGAAACACCATATATTTT. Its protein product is CASSLGILSGNTIYF.

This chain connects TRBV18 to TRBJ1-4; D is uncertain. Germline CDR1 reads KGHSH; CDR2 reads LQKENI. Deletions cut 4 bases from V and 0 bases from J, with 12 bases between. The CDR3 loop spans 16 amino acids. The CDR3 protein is CASSRLVLATNEKLFF. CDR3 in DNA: TGTGCCAGCTCACGCTTAGTTCTTGCAACTAATGAAAAACTGTTTTTT.

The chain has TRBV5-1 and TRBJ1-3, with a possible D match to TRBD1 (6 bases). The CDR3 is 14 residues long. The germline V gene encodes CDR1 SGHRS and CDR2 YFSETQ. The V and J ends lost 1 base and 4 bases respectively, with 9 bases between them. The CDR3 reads CASSLQGPGNTIYF. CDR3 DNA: TGCGCCAGCAGCTTGCAGGGGCCGGGAAACACCATATATTTT.

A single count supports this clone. The CDR3 DNA is TGTGCCAGCAGCTTTGGATCTAGCGGGGGGGCAGATACGCAGTATTTT. This gives the protein CASSFGSSGGADTQYF. The chain is built from TRBV12-1 and TRBJ2-3; the table's D call TRBD2 went unverified against the DNA. TRBV12-1 is a pseudogene. The CDR3 is made up of 16 amino acids.

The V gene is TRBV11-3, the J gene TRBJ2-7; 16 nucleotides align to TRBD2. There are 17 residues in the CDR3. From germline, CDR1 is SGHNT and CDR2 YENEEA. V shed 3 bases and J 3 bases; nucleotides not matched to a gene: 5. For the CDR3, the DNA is TGTGCCAGCAGCTTGCCGGGACTAGCGGGAGGGGGCTACGAGCAGTACTTC. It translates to CASSLPGLAGGGYEQYF.

The CDR3 sequence is CASSLSLAGGYEQYF. DNA for the CDR3: TGTGCCAGCAGCTTAAGTTTAGCGGGAGGCTACGAGCAGTACTTC. The rearrangement joins TRBV7-2 to TRBJ2-7; 10 nucleotides line up with TRBD2. This CDR3 comprises 15 residues. V lost 2 bases, J lost 3 bases, and 4 bases stayed unmatched. Looked up from germline, CDR1 is SGHTA and CDR2 is FQGNSA. The whole variable domain, filled in from reference TRBV7-2 and TRBJ2-7, reads GAGVSQSPSNKVTEKGKDVELRCDPISGHTALYWYRQSLGQGLEFLIYFQGNSAPDKSGLPSDRFSAERTGGSVSTLTIQRTQQEDSAVYLCASSLSLAGGYEQYFGPGTRLTVT.

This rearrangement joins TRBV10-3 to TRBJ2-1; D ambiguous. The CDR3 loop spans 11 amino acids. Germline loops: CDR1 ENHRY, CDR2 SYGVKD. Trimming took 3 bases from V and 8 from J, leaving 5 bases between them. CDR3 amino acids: CAISELHEQFF. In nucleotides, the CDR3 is TGTGCCATCAGTGAACTCCATGAGCAGTTCTTC.

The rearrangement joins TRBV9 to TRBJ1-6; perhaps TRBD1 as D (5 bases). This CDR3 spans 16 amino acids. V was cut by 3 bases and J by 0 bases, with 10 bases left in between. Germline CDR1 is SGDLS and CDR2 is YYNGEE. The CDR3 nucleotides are TGTGCCAGCAGCGCAGGGATTAGCTCCTATAATTCACCCCTCCACTTT. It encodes CASSAGISSYNSPLHF.